These 20 T cell receptor beta chains were all obtained from the same sample, sequenced in a study of blood T cell repertoires in COVID-19. The repertoire was sequenced with immunoSEQ multiplex PCR; TCRdb's copy has only in-frame clones and lacks some. The sample includes approximately 170,000 clones, approximately 86% of them seen just once. Sequenced material: peripheral blood. These receptors were collected from a man aged 45 to 65 with active or convalescent COVID-19.

V is TRBV18 and J is TRBJ2-7; D remains ambiguous. The CDR3 covers 13 residues. In germline, CDR1 is KGHSH, CDR2 LQKENI. The V and J ends lost 4 bases and 3 bases respectively, with 10 bases between them. The CDR3 here is CASSLDIYYEQYF. In DNA form, the CDR3 reads TGTGCCAGCTCACTAGACATATACTACGAGCAGTACTTC.

This clone has just one count. The CDR3 DNA follows: TGTGCCATCAGTGAGAGAGCGGTGACAGGGGAACTGTTTTTT. Protein sequence: CAISERAVTGELFF. This chain connects TRBV10-3 to TRBJ1-4, with 8 bases fitting TRBD1. The V gene's germline CDR1 is ENHRY and CDR2 SYGVKD. This CDR3 has 14 residues. V was pared by 2 bases and J by 12 bases, with 8 bases of the junction left unmatched.

This chain joins TRBV30 and TRBJ1-1; TRBD1 might be the D (6 bases). Germline lookup yields CDR1 GTSNPN and CDR2 SVGIG (reference sequence). V dropped 1 base and J dropped 0 bases, with 6 bases sitting between them. The CDR3 is 13 amino acids. The CDR3 DNA reads as TGTGCCTGGAGTGACAGGGTGAACACTGAAGCTTTCTTT. This translates into CAWSDRVNTEAFF.

This clone appeared once. V gene TRBV7-2 combines with J gene TRBJ1-5; 7 nucleotides agree with TRBD1. Trimming at V came to 4 bases and at J to 2 bases, leaving 5 bases not matched to a gene. Germline V gene sequence: CDR1 SGHTA, CDR2 FQGNSA. The CDR3 is made up of 15 amino acids. The CDR3 loop reads CASSSNRGGNQPQHF. In DNA form, the CDR3 reads TGTGCCAGCAGCTCTAACAGGGGCGGCAATCAGCCCCAGCATTTT.

The chain uses TRBV4-1 and TRBJ1-2; TRBD1 might be the D (5 bases). This CDR3 spans 15 amino acids. The V end lost 0 bases, the J end lost 8 bases, and 16 bases lay between the germline ends. The V gene's germline CDR1 is MGHRA and CDR2 YSYEKL. CDR3 residues: CASSQDAGPQEGYTF. The CDR3 DNA sequence: TGCGCCAGCAGCCAAGATGCAGGGCCTCAGGAAGGCTACACCTTC.

The rearrangement uses TRBV12-3 or TRBV12-4 and TRBJ1-1; no clear D. V shed 6 bases and J shed 3 bases, with 11 bases lying between them. The CDR3 length is 13 residues. The CDR3 is CASSRNGDTEAFF. Written as DNA, the CDR3 is TGTGCCAGCAGCCGAAACGGGGACACTGAAGCTTTCTTT.

The CDR3 spells CASSKVGTGDPGANVLTF. CDR3 DNA sequence: TGTGCCAGTAGTAAGGTAGGGACAGGGGACCCTGGGGCCAACGTCCTGACTTTC. The V gene is TRBV19, the J gene TRBJ2-6, with TRBD1 matching over 10 bases. Losses at the gene ends were 4 bases for V and 2 bases for J; bases not matched to a gene: 8. The germline V gene encodes CDR1 LNHDA and CDR2 SQIVND (reference sequence). The CDR3 extends over 18 amino acids.

This chain links TRBV6-5 with TRBJ2-5; D possibly corresponds to TRBD1 (6 bases). The V end was cut by 4 bases, the J end by 5 bases, with 17 bases between. The CDR3 is 15 amino acids. Germline CDR1 MNHEY, CDR2 SVGAGI. CDR3 in DNA: TGTGCCAGCAGTTTTACACAGGGTTGGGGGGAGACCCAGTACTTC. Translated: CASSFTQGWGETQYF.

V is TRBV6-5 and J is TRBJ1-3; 9 bases are shared with TRBD1. The CDR3 is made up of 14 amino acids. Looked up from germline, CDR1 is MNHEY and CDR2 is SVGAGI. Trimming cost V 5 bases and J 7 bases; bases outside gene matches: 6. The CDR3 is CASSLDRGKNTIYF. The CDR3 nucleotides read TGTGCCAGCAGTCTTGACAGGGGGAAGAACACCATATATTTT.

V and J are TRBV9 and TRBJ2-2; TRBD1 matches at 10 bases. The V segment lost 4 bases and the J segment 3 bases; nucleotides outside the gene matches: 6. The CDR3 spans 16 residues. Germline-derived CDR1 and CDR2 are SGDLS and YYNGEE. CDR3 residues: CASSMPGTGDTGELFF. CDR3 sequence (DNA): TGTGCCAGCAGCATGCCCGGGACAGGGGACACCGGGGAGCTGTTTTTT. The full variable domain, rest sourced from reference TRBV9 and TRBJ2-2, is DSGVTQTPKHLITATGQRVTLRCSPRSGDLSVYWYQQSLDQGLQFLIQYYNGEERAKGNILERFSAQQFPDLHSELNLSSLELGDSALYFCASSMPGTGDTGELFFGEGSRLTVL.

A single count supports this clone. The V call is TRBV3-1 (or the pseudogene TRBV3-2), the J call TRBJ1-1; D may be TRBD1 (6 bases). This CDR3 has 14 residues. V was trimmed by 7 bases and J by 2 bases, leaving 14 bases between them. CDR1 LGHDT and CDR2 YNNKEL come from the germline V gene (reference sequence). DNA for the CDR3: TGTGCCAGCACCGGGGGGGGCAAAAACACTGAAGCTTTCTTT. Protein sequence: CASTGGGKNTEAFF.

This chain connects TRBV7-2 to TRBJ2-3; D gene uncertain. Germline values: CDR1 SGHTA, CDR2 FQGNSA. The length of the CDR3 is 13 residues. V was trimmed by 5 bases and J by 5 bases, leaving 11 bases between them. The CDR3 loop reads CASSLNLGDTQYF. The CDR3 region has the DNA TGTGCCAGCAGCCTAAATCTAGGAGATACGCAGTATTTT.

The CDR3 region is CATSPATAGSIETQYF. The CDR3 DNA reads as TGTGCCACCAGTCCGGCCACAGCGGGGTCGATAGAGACCCAGTACTTC. The chain carries TRBV24-1 and TRBJ2-5; TRBD2 matches 7 bases. The CDR3 sequence is 16 residues long. Germline CDR1 reads KGHDR; CDR2 reads SFDVKD. V lost 6 bases and J lost 4; bases outside the gene matches: 13.

This chain uses TRBV6-5 with TRBJ2-2; D is uncertain. The CDR3 spans 14 residues. Trimming removed 2 bases at V and 4 bases at J, with 8 bases between. Germline V lookup: CDR1 MNHEY, CDR2 SVGAGI. The CDR3 region has the DNA TGTGCCAGCAGTTACGCGCAAATCACCGGGGAGCTGTTTTTT. Protein sequence: CASSYAQITGELFF.

The V gene is TRBV2, the J gene TRBJ1-2, with 9 bases identical to TRBD1. The length of the CDR3 is 14 residues. Germline CDR1 is SNHLY and CDR2 is FYNNEI. J lost 4 bases, V lost 6 bases, and 6 bases had no gene match. CDR3 in amino acids: CASRGTGTFYGYTF. The CDR3 DNA reads TGTGCCAGCAGGGGGACAGGGACCTTCTATGGCTACACCTTC.

The chain has TRBV20-1 and TRBJ1-1; D call uncertain. The germline V gene has CDR1 DFQATT and CDR2 SNEGSKA (reference sequence). V shed 3 bases and J shed 11 bases, with 10 bases lying between them. This CDR3 contains 10 residues. CDR3 region: CSASGNGAFF. CDR3 coding DNA: TGCAGTGCTAGTGGTAACGGGGCTTTCTTT.

The rearrangement joins TRBV6-6 to TRBJ1-1; 8 bases map to TRBD1. CDR3 size: 14 residues. The J segment lost 4 bases and the V segment lost 2 bases, leaving 3 bases of the junction unmatched. The germline CDR1 and CDR2 sequences are MNHNY and SVGAGI (reference sequence). In DNA, the CDR3 is TGTGCCAGCAGTTACGGGCAGGGGGCCACTGAAGCTTTCTTT. Its protein is CASSYGQGATEAFF.

J is TRBJ2-7 and V is TRBV6-6; D is undetermined. V gave up 4 bases and J gave up 3 bases, with 10 bases separating them. The CDR3 has 13 amino acids. Germline lookup yields CDR1 MNHNY and CDR2 SVGAGI (reference sequence). CDR3 in DNA: TGTGCCAGCAGTTCCCCAGGATACTACGAGCAGTACTTC. As protein: CASSSPGYYEQYF.

The chain links TRBV5-1 to TRBJ1-2, with D possibly being TRBD1 (5 bases). The CDR3 extends over 15 amino acids. Germline V gene data show CDR1 as SGHRS and CDR2 as YFSETQ. V dropped 0 bases and J dropped 5 bases, with 14 bases sitting between them. The CDR3 region is CASSLDVGRGYGYTF. CDR3 nucleotides: TGCGCCAGCAGCTTGGACGTGGGGCGAGGATATGGCTACACCTTC.

This chain links TRBV4-2 with TRBJ2-2; 10 bases match TRBD2. The CDR3 contains 15 residues. In germline, CDR1 is LGHNA, CDR2 YNFKEQ. Unmatched junction bases numbered 2, after V lost 0 bases and J lost 7 bases. CDR3 in DNA: TGTGCCAGCAGCCAAGAACTAGCGGGATTCGGGGAGCTGTTTTTT. Its protein product is CASSQELAGFGELFF.